This TCR beta chain was profiled in a study of regulatory T cells in long-lasting Graves disease. Overall study findings and caveats: Favoring TRBV28, TRBJ1-2 and TRBJ2-5 was a feature seen in persistent disease. Peripheral blood alone, not thyroid tissue, underwent study. Whereas approximately 950 public clonotypes were shared by new patients, persistent patients shared more, at 2,741.

Time point here: persistent/refractory GD, antithyroid drugs over 5 years with positive TRAb. The authors made the TCR library using RNA they extracted from PBMCs. V was trimmed by 5 bases and J by 9 bases, leaving 11 bases between them. This CDR3 contains 13 residues. TCR beta libraries were built with iRepertoire HTBI primers and Arm-PCR of CDR3 regions. TCRdb used MiXCR to reprocess the multiplex PCR reads, holding one entry per CDR3 protein. Among approximately 690,000 distinct CDR3 sequences, around 30% were seen once, and the ten largest hold under 55%. This clonotype has just a few counts. Its specificity is unknown.

This specimen consisted of peripheral blood mononuclear cells (PBMCs), obtained when the disease was refractory, from a patient treated with antithyroid drugs. V usage is TRBV12-3 or TRBV12-4 and J usage is TRBJ1-6; D remains ambiguous. The TCR comes from a female donor with Graves disease. CDR3 region: CASSKRGGSPLHF. In DNA, the CDR3 is TGTGCCAGCAGTAAACGAGGCGGTTCACCCCTCCACTTT.